Listed here is a single T cell receptor beta chain. Its antigen specificity is not known. Base qualities were left out, and no much larger clone turns up one base away. TCRbeta CDR3 sequencing was performed on sorted unstimulated T cells and on proliferating T cells recovered from mixed lymphocyte reactions. Fresh whole blood from ten HLA-typed healthy donors was used as the source from which PBMCs were isolated. The library was obtained by the immunoSEQ multiplex PCR assay. Each sample had 85,000 to 100,000 TCR templates assayed by the deep sequencing platform. Genomic DNA extracted from sorted T cells was the material used for TCRbeta CDR3 sequencing. As for how the authors treated the data: The R programming language was used for clonal analysis of the TCRbeta CDR3 data. Comparing unstimulated samples against CFSE-low samples taken after the reaction was how alloreactive CD4+ and CD8+ clones were defined. Alloreactive CD4+ clones were assigned to regulatory or non-regulatory origin by matching sequences to sorted unstimulated Treg and non-Treg repertoires. TCRdb holds this immuneACCESS table with in-frame rearrangements only. Some clones are missing; in checked studies, unresolved V genes explain under half, and the rest has no known cause. The V and J calls and clone size were taken over from that table, and D and trimming were inferred from the DNA. The sample includes about 50,000 clones, with nearly 95% observed a single time. More than 15% of the sample is in the top ten clones.

This specimen comes from a study of siplizumab effects on memory and regulatory T cells (dated by TCRdb to the late 2010s). With respect to the entire study: The effect of the anti-CD2 antibody siplizumab on alloreactive T-cell subsets was examined in allogeneic mixed lymphocyte reactions constructed from human PBMCs.

Study-wide conclusions, independent of this receptor: Of the alloreactive CD4+ clones that could be mapped, the Treg-derived share averaged 68.8% with siplizumab compared with 25% to 30% in control reactions. Unstimulated naive T cells appeared to be more diverse than memory T cells, and naive cells seemed to make a substantial contribution to the alloresponse. The cumulative frequency of alloreactive sequences that could be traced back to unstimulated CD4+ memory T cells was significantly reduced by siplizumab. Because sequences at frequencies below about 10^-5 were poorly captured, only a minor fraction of alloreactive clones could be mapped back to unstimulated subsets. For roughly 80-96% of proliferating CD4+ or CD8+ clones, no naive or memory phenotype could be assigned. The suppressive function of proliferating Tregs from siplizumab cultures was not functionally confirmed.

Trimming takes 0 bases from V and 0 bases from J, and the germline ends sit 6 bases apart. CDR1 and CDR2, per the germline V gene (reference sequence), are MNHEY and SMNVEV. From the cysteine up to the phenylalanine, the CDR3 has a length of 15 residues. Just the 45-base CDR3 DNA is kept, in frame starting at base 1. What was sequenced was CD8+ T cells sorted from blood. The V gene is TRBV27 and the J gene is TRBJ1-5, with no confidently assigned D gene. The TCR sequence derives from a human donor in good health. The sequenced DNA: TGTGCCAGCAGTTTATCCCCATATAGCAATCAGCCCCAGCATTTT. Its translation is CASSLSPYSNQPQHF.